This paragraph covers one T cell receptor (beta chain) sequence. The entry originates in a study of shared clonotypes between healthy human individuals. Every immunoSEQ plate was one replicate of a subset's evenly spread DNA. The DNA input per sorted-subset replicate PCR was 150 to 200 ng, corresponding to some 33,000 T cell genomes. The data were produced by immunoSEQ multiplex PCR, yet TCRdb's version contains in-frame clones alone and is incomplete. The profile shows more than 2 million clones, 90% to 97% of them singletons. The CDR3 runs 15 residues. In germline, CDR1 is MDHEN, CDR2 SYDVKM. V was trimmed by 8 bases and J by 6 bases, leaving 17 bases between them.

This TCR came from a man younger than 35 in good health. The genes are TRBV28 and TRBJ1-6; perhaps TRBD1 as D (6 bases). Material for sequencing was naive CD4+ T cells sorted from blood. Subset defined: CD45RA+ positively selected. CDR3 amino acids: CASLGGGRPNSPLHF. Here the CDR3 DNA reads TGTGCCAGCTTGGGGGGCGGACGGCCTAATTCACCCCTCCACTTT.